The rows below give T cell receptor beta chains drawn from one sample of a study of breast tumors, draining lymph nodes, adjacent tissues. TCRdb recomputed calls from the multiplex PCR reads with MiXCR, one row per CDR3 protein. Of roughly 49,000 distinct CDR3 sequences in the sample, over 40% were seen once. Sequenced sample: breast tumor tissue. The receptors were gathered from a female donor with breast cancer. Some clones in this sample may be carry-over from other donors' samples. Both conserved end residues are trimmed from each CDR3. Expanded clones get a size class; other rows say once, few or many, or leave the size out.

many TRBJ2-1 TRBV20-1 SARETLYNEQF
many TRBJ2-2 TRBV4-2 ASSQALAGGLGAGELF
NA TRBJ1-3 TRBV7-9 ASSPTAGHSGKPIY
many TRBJ2-7 TRBV5-6 ASSLGDTSYEQY
few TRBJ1-2 TRBV7-6 ASRARTDNYGYT
NA TRBJ2-2 TRBV7-6 ASSRTTNTGELF
many TRBJ2-7 TRBV5-1 ASSLGASGSNEQY
NA TRBJ2-2 TRBV7-9 ASSLSRTSGRRYSGELF
many TRBJ2-6 TRBV30 AWRDKWGTGANVLT
NA TRBJ2-1 TRBV6-1 ASSQAPSGGYNEQF
NA TRBJ1-2 TRBV20-1 SAPLPGDYGYA
many TRBJ1-2 TRBV5-1 ASSLGFSANYGYT
many TRBJ2-1 TRBV4-2 ASSQASGELYNEQF
many TRBJ1-1 TRBV2 ASLRTGATEAF
many TRBJ2-5 TRBV27 ASSPRLGTKETQY
few TRBJ1-1 TRBV15 ATSRPQKATEAF
many TRBJ2-1 TRBV29-1 SYYGDGSSYNEQF
many TRBJ1-3 TRBV7-2 ASSTQLSSGNTIY
many TRBJ2-3 TRBV30 AWSHLLGTDTQY
medium-sized TRBJ1-2 TRBV7-6 ASSLATNYGYT
many TRBJ2-5 TRBV28 ASSPAGLRETQY
NA TRBJ2-1 TRBV11-2 ASSLGLAGGWYNEQF
NA TRBJ1-1 TRBV3-2 AGSPQKDRVGTEAF
many TRBJ2-5 TRBV6-2/TRBV6-3 ASSWDQWETQY
many TRBJ1-6 TRBV12-5 ASGPTGEDSPLH
many TRBJ2-1 TRBV12-3/TRBV12-4 ASSTYNEQF
many TRBJ2-5 TRBV20-1 SATSGGLAGDLLETQY
many TRBJ1-2 TRBV20-1 SASTTGVQDYGYT
many TRBJ2-3 TRBV2 AGARTSRTDTQY
many TRBJ2-3 TRBV7-2 ASSLGGTSGRISTDTQY
NA TRBJ2-1 TRBV29-1 SVITSGRNNEQF
NA TRBJ2-7 TRBV5-5 ASSLDGGSYEQY
medium-sized TRBJ2-5 TRBV7-2 ASSGQGQETQY
few TRBJ1-2 TRBV6-2/TRBV6-3 ASSRTQGSGYGYT
NA TRBJ2-3 TRBV2 ASRGTSGLTDTQY
many TRBJ2-1 TRBV20-1 SARGTTYDNEQF
many TRBJ1-3 TRBV20-1 SARVLNPDSSSGNTIY
many TRBJ2-1 TRBV7-9 ASSLETGGRF
many TRBJ2-3 TRBV3-1 ASSRRQVRVTDTQY
NA TRBJ2-7 TRBV20-1 SAPLRTSGPYEQY
many TRBJ1-5 TRBV15 ATSRVFQPQH
few TRBJ1-6 TRBV7-9 ASSSPGDSPLH
many TRBJ2-1 TRBV5-8 ASSFSSGSTEQF
once TRBJ2-2 TRBV19 ASSLGWGKVGELF
many TRBJ1-5 TRBV6-6 ASSRQNSNQPQH
NA TRBJ1-5 TRBV6-2/TRBV6-3 ASSRGDQPQH
NA TRBJ1-5 TRBV7-2 ASSHGDGRGGNQPQH
once TRBJ1-3 TRBV14 ASSLRGFGNTIY
many TRBJ2-7 TRBV4-2 ASSREASGINEQY
many TRBJ2-1 TRBV5-1 ASSDRDRINNEQF
few TRBJ1-1 TRBV27 ASSVLRGNEAF
NA TRBJ1-6 TRBV15 ATSRGGGYNELCSYNSPLH
NA TRBJ1-3 TRBV6-5 ASSPGTIGGSSGNTIY
many TRBJ1-2 TRBV30 AFLGETYGYT
many TRBJ2-1 TRBV4-2 ASSQDGGGLAGGREQF